The 2 T cell receptor beta chains listed next were all sequenced from one sample in a study of T-cell reconstitution after alpha-beta-depleted transplantation in children. Construction of the TCRbeta library involved unique molecular identifiers. TCRdb ran MiXCR on the PCR reads and lists one entry per CDR3 protein. Of about 110,000 distinct CDR3 sequences in the sample, roughly 6.1% were seen once. Sample: PBMCs, mostly from graft donor cells, taken 360 days after TCRalphabeta/CD19-depleted stem cell transplant. The source of these receptors is a male patient aged 2-15 years who had a stem cell transplant for acute lymphoblastic leukemia, so the T cells may come from the graft donor.

This clonotype was seen at least ten times. The rearrangement joins TRBV6-2 or TRBV6-3 to TRBJ2-2; the match to TRBD2 covers 12 bases. Germline CDR1 is MNHEY and CDR2 is SVGEGT. The ends lost 4 bases at V and 4 bases at J; junction bases unmatched: 7. CDR3 size: 17 residues. CDR3 sequence: CASSWGGLAGFTGELFF. DNA of the CDR3: TGTGCCAGCAGTTGGGGAGGACTAGCGGGGTTCACCGGGGAGCTGTTTTTT.

The rearrangement uses TRBV5-8 and TRBJ2-7, with no clear D. Trimming removed 0 bases from V and 3 bases from J, with 4 bases in between. Germline loops: CDR1 SGHTS, CDR2 YDEGEE. The CDR3 is 12 residues long. As DNA, the CDR3 is TGTGCCAGCAGCTTGGACTACTACGAGCAGTACTTC. It specifies CASSLDYYEQYF.